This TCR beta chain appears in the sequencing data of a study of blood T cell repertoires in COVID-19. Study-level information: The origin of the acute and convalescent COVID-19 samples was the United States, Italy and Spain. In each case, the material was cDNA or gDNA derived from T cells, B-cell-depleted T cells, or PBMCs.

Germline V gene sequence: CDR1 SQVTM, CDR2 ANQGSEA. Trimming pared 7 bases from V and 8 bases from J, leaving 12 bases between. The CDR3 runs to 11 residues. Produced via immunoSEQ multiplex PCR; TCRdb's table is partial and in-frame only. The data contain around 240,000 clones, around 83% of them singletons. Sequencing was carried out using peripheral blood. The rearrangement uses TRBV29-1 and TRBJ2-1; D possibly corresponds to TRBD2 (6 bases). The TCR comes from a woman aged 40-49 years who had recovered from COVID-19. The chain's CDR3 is CSDSGGDEQFF. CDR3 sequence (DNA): TGCAGCGACAGCGGCGGGGATGAGCAGTTCTTC.